This record covers a single T cell receptor beta chain. As yet, its antigen is unknown. The data were taken from a study of cytomegalovirus exposure and HLA in healthy donors. Overall study findings and caveats: Cytomegalovirus association was listed for 164 TCR beta chains. The dataset shows that most TCR sequences were rare, while some public TCRs occurred in many donors.

The CDR3 length is 15 residues. Deletions cut 5 bases from V and 5 bases from J, with 18 bases between. The germline gives CDR1 LNHDA, CDR2 SQIVND (reference sequence). The method was immunoSEQ multiplex PCR; TCRdb's version includes in-frame clones alone and lacks a portion of them. The sample records around 200,000 clones, roughly 81% being singletons. The sample taken for sequencing was PBMCs. This sequence was found in a woman aged 25-40 years in good health and CMV-seronegative. The chain carries TRBV19 and TRBJ1-2; D gene ambiguous. CDR3 bases: TGTGCCAGTAGTGTTCAGACTTTGGGTGGATATGGCTACACCTTC. It is translated as CASSVQTLGGYGYTF.